This T cell receptor beta chain stems from a study of PD-1 blockade in classical Hodgkin lymphoma. Time point described: cycle 4 day 1 (C4D1), after 6 weeks of nivolumab. Each and every patient relapsed after autologous stem cell transplantation, and patients got differing brentuximab vedotin exposure. Magnetic negative selection was used to purify CD8+ T cells from thawed PBMCs. The V end lost 7 bases, the J end lost 0 bases, and 11 bases lay between the germline ends. The CDR3 sequence is 14 residues long. CDR1 is SGDLS, CDR2 YYNGEE, per germline. Here immunoSEQ multiplex PCR was the method, and the copy in TCRdb shows in-frame clones only, minus some. The sample records around 4,100 clones, about 62% being singletons.

The source was CD8+ T cells from blood, collected before the fourth cycle of nivolumab. The V gene is TRBV9, the J gene TRBJ1-5; no firm D call. The clonotype was recovered from a human donor with classical Hodgkin lymphoma. The CDR3 DNA sequence: TGTGCCAGCGGAGAAGGGAATAGCAATCAGCCCCAGCATTTT. It codes for CASGEGNSNQPQHF.